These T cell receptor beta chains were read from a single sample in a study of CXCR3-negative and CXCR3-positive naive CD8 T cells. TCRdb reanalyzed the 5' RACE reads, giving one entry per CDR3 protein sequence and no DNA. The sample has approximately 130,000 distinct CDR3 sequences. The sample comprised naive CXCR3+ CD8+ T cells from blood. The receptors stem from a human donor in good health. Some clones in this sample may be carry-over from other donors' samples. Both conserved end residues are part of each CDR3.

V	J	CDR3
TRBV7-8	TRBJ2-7	CASSAVLGGSDEQYF
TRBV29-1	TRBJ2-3	CSVPGTSTDTQYF
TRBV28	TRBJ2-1	CASSFQRGDNEQFF
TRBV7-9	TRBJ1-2	CASSEQTGGGHGYTF
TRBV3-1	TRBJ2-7	CASSRDRGLTYEQYF
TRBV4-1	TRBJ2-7	CASSQAQGSSYEQYF
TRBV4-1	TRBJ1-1	CASSQHVRALNTEAFF
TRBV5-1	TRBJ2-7	CASSLNEDEQYF
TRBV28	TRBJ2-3	CASSSSPPWGYTQYF
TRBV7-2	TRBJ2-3	CASSTTDTQYF
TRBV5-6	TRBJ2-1	CASSVFSSYNEQFF
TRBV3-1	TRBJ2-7	CASSQGTGGPYEQYF
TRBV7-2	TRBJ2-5	CASSFLVGGYQETQYF
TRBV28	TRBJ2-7	CASNPDSPLNEQYF
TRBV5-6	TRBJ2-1	CASSGPLTREQFF
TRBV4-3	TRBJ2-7	CASSQGLNFYEQYF
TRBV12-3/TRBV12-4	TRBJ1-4	CAVRGPTNEKLFF
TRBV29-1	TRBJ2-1	CSVLASGSGRYNEQFF
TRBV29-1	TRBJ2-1	CSVEGVAGVSYNEQFF
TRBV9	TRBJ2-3	CASSVGVRGADTQYF